This T cell receptor beta chain originates from a study of T cells in Graves' hyperthyroidism and ophthalmopathy. Researchers amplified the TCR beta CDR3 regions from RNA transcripts. HTBI primers were used for first-round RT-PCR of the TCR CDR3. Each CDR3 protein is one row after TCRdb ran MiXCR on the multiplex PCR reads. The repertoire consists of approximately 690,000 distinct CDR3 sequences, with 14% occurring once and the leading ten covering under 15%. Uncontrolled infection, other autoimmune disease, pregnancy or lactation led to exclusion. This clonotype was observed at least ten times. V lost 7 bases to trimming and J lost 0 bases, with 17 bases between them. The CDR3 sequence is 15 residues long. Germline CDR1 and CDR2: SQVTM and ANQGSEA.

This sequence joins TRBV29-1 and TRBJ2-3, with a possible D match to TRBD1 (6 bases). The sample consisted of blood. This receptor was taken from a woman aged 45-60 years with Graves' ophthalmopathy. The CDR3 nucleotides are TGCAGCGCCATTCCCAGGGGTTTCAGCACAGATACGCAGTATTTT. Translation: CSAIPRGFSTDTQYF.